Listed below are T cell receptor beta chains from one sample, sequenced in a study of T cell clonotyping in hematopoietic cell transplantation. The protocol was immunoSEQ multiplex PCR, while the TCRdb copy is restricted to in-frame clones and leaves out a portion. Of about 27,000 clones listed, 60% to 80% are singletons. Source: peripheral blood mononuclear cells, taken before stem cell transplant. Source of these receptors: a man between 50 and 59 years old with myelodysplastic syndrome. Some clones in this sample may be carry-over from other donors' samples. The CDR3 runs from the conserved cysteine through the conserved F or W. The D gene is left open where the match is weak. Size tells how often a clone was seen (once, few, many) or the class of an expanded clone, and some rows leave it out.

v_gene: TRBV27; j_gene: TRBJ1-5; d_gene: .; abundance: .; len: 12; CDR3aa: CASKAGNQPQHF; CDR3nt: TGTGCCAGCAAAGCAGGGAACCAGCCCCAGCATTTT
v_gene: TRBV30; j_gene: TRBJ1-4; d_gene: .; abundance: .; len: 12; CDR3aa: CAWSARNEKLFF; CDR3nt: TGTGCCTGGAGTGCTCGTAATGAAAAACTGTTTTTT
v_gene: TRBV2; j_gene: TRBJ1-2; d_gene: .; abundance: .; len: 13; CDR3aa: CATSQGLGYGYTF; CDR3nt: TGTGCCACCTCACAGGGTTTGGGTTATGGCTACACCTTC
v_gene: TRBV7-6; j_gene: TRBJ2-5; d_gene: .; abundance: .; len: 15; CDR3aa: CASSSLQGYQETQYF; CDR3nt: TGTGCCAGCAGCTCACTGCAGGGGTACCAAGAGACCCAGTACTTC
v_gene: TRBV6-5; j_gene: TRBJ1-2; d_gene: .; abundance: .; len: 12; CDR3aa: CASRGGNYGYTF; CDR3nt: TGTGCCAGCAGGGGGGGTAACTATGGCTACACCTTC
v_gene: TRBV4-2; j_gene: TRBJ2-4; d_gene: TRBD2; abundance: .; len: 14; CDR3aa: CASSQGRGASIQYF; CDR3nt: TGTGCCAGCAGCCAAGGGCGGGGGGCCAGCATTCAGTACTTC
v_gene: TRBV30; j_gene: TRBJ2-7; d_gene: .; abundance: .; len: 15; CDR3aa: CAWRDQPQGPYEQYF; CDR3nt: TGTGCCTGGAGGGACCAACCGCAGGGGCCCTACGAGCAGTACTTC
v_gene: TRBV10-3; j_gene: TRBJ2-2; d_gene: .; abundance: .; len: 14; CDR3aa: CAISVLSGTGELFF; CDR3nt: TGTGCCATCAGTGTCCTTTCAGGGACCGGGGAGCTGTTTTTT
v_gene: TRBV6-6; j_gene: TRBJ2-5; d_gene: .; abundance: .; len: 13; CDR3aa: CASSFDSRETQYF; CDR3nt: TGTGCCAGCAGTTTTGACAGTAGGGAGACCCAGTACTTC
v_gene: TRBV28; j_gene: TRBJ1-6; d_gene: .; abundance: .; len: 13; CDR3aa: CATQGPYNSPLHF; CDR3nt: TGTGCCACCCAGGGGCCCTATAATTCACCCCTCCACTTT
v_gene: TRBV28; j_gene: TRBJ2-1; d_gene: TRBD2; abundance: few; len: 16; CDR3aa: CASSLLIAGEANEQFF; CDR3nt: TGTGCCAGCAGTCTCCTTATAGCGGGGGAGGCGAATGAGCAGTTCTTC
v_gene: TRBV7-6; j_gene: TRBJ2-1; d_gene: TRBD1; abundance: .; len: 14; CDR3aa: CASTRTGKVDEQFF; CDR3nt: TGTGCCAGCACCCGGACAGGGAAAGTCGATGAGCAGTTCTTC
v_gene: TRBV10-3; j_gene: TRBJ1-1; d_gene: .; abundance: .; len: 11; CDR3aa: CAISDQNEAFF; CDR3nt: TGTGCCATCAGTGATCAGAATGAAGCTTTCTTT
v_gene: TRBV10-1; j_gene: TRBJ2-2; d_gene: .; abundance: few; len: 17; CDR3aa: CASSESVGKQRTGELFF; CDR3nt: TGCGCCAGCAGTGAGTCTGTTGGGAAGCAGCGCACCGGGGAGCTGTTTTTT
v_gene: TRBV28; j_gene: TRBJ1-5; d_gene: .; abundance: .; len: 15; CDR3aa: CASSLRTARNQPQHF; CDR3nt: TGTGCCAGCAGTCTCCGGACAGCTCGAAATCAGCCCCAGCATTTT
v_gene: TRBV14; j_gene: TRBJ2-3; d_gene: .; abundance: .; len: 14; CDR3aa: CASRQGGWADTQYF; CDR3nt: TGTGCCAGCAGACAAGGGGGATGGGCAGATACGCAGTATTTT
v_gene: TRBV5-6; j_gene: TRBJ2-7; d_gene: .; abundance: .; len: 13; CDR3aa: CASSFGRSYEQYF; CDR3nt: TGTGCCAGCAGCTTCGGACGGTCCTACGAGCAGTACTTC
v_gene: TRBV29-1; j_gene: TRBJ1-1; d_gene: .; abundance: .; len: 13; CDR3aa: CSAPRGRGTEAFF; CDR3nt: TGCAGCGCTCCCAGGGGTCGGGGCACTGAAGCTTTCTTT
v_gene: TRBV4-3; j_gene: TRBJ2-3; d_gene: .; abundance: .; len: 13; CDR3aa: CASSQAATDTQYF; CDR3nt: TGCGCCAGCAGCCAAGCCGCCACAGATACGCAGTATTTT
v_gene: TRBV5-1; j_gene: TRBJ2-5; d_gene: .; abundance: .; len: 14; CDR3aa: CASSLVATRETQYF; CDR3nt: TGCGCCAGCAGCTTGGTAGCGACAAGAGAGACCCAGTACTTC
v_gene: TRBV5-1; j_gene: TRBJ2-7; d_gene: .; abundance: few; len: 13; CDR3aa: CASSLEGAYEQYF; CDR3nt: TGCGCCAGCAGCTTGGAGGGGGCCTACGAGCAGTACTTC
v_gene: TRBV7-6; j_gene: TRBJ2-7; d_gene: .; abundance: few; len: 15; CDR3aa: CASSPHRDDSYEQYF; CDR3nt: TGTGCCAGCAGCCCTCACAGGGACGACTCCTACGAGCAGTACTTC
v_gene: TRBV2; j_gene: TRBJ1-2; d_gene: .; abundance: .; len: 11; CDR3aa: CASAQGYGYTF; CDR3nt: TGTGCCAGCGCCCAAGGATATGGCTACACCTTC
v_gene: TRBV7-2; j_gene: TRBJ1-6; d_gene: .; abundance: .; len: 16; CDR3aa: CASSSLSGTSGSPLHF; CDR3nt: TGTGCCAGCAGTTCCCTATCCGGGACGTCGGGTTCACCCCTCCACTTT
v_gene: TRBV2; j_gene: TRBJ2-2; d_gene: .; abundance: .; len: 12; CDR3aa: CASSEFTGELFF; CDR3nt: TGTGCCAGCAGTGAATTTACCGGGGAGCTGTTTTTT
v_gene: TRBV29-1; j_gene: TRBJ1-2; d_gene: TRBD1; abundance: .; len: 15; CDR3aa: CSVEDRGQVNYGYTF; CDR3nt: TGCAGCGTTGAAGATCGCGGACAGGTGAACTATGGCTACACCTTC
v_gene: TRBV5-6; j_gene: TRBJ1-5; d_gene: .; abundance: .; len: 14; CDR3aa: CASASGRLNQPQHF; CDR3nt: TGTGCCAGCGCCTCCGGGAGACTCAATCAGCCCCAGCATTTT
v_gene: TRBV4-1; j_gene: TRBJ2-2; d_gene: .; abundance: medium-sized; len: 16; CDR3aa: CASRLSPGASTGELFF; CDR3nt: TGCGCCAGCAGGCTCAGCCCGGGGGCCAGCACCGGGGAGCTGTTTTTT
v_gene: TRBV23-1; j_gene: TRBJ2-5; d_gene: TRBD1; abundance: .; len: 14; CDR3aa: CASTRTGYQETQYF; CDR3nt: TGCGCCAGCACCAGGACAGGGTACCAAGAGACCCAGTACTTC
v_gene: TRBV29-1; j_gene: TRBJ2-7; d_gene: TRBD2; abundance: few; len: 14; CDR3aa: CSVGDPGGHHEQYF; CDR3nt: TGCAGCGTTGGGGATCCGGGAGGGCATCACGAGCAGTACTTC
v_gene: TRBV11-1; j_gene: TRBJ1-1; d_gene: .; abundance: medium-sized; len: 14; CDR3aa: CASSLRNRDTEAFF; CDR3nt: TGTGCCAGCAGCTTAAGAAACAGGGACACTGAAGCTTTCTTT
v_gene: TRBV4-2; j_gene: TRBJ2-7; d_gene: TRBD1; abundance: .; len: 16; CDR3aa: CASSQDETGGSYEQYF; CDR3nt: TGTGCCAGCAGCCAAGATGAAACAGGGGGCTCCTACGAGCAGTACTTC
v_gene: TRBV30; j_gene: TRBJ1-1; d_gene: TRBD1; abundance: few; len: 15; CDR3aa: CAWSFSGTGDTEAFF; CDR3nt: TGTGCCTGGAGTTTCTCCGGGACAGGGGACACTGAAGCTTTCTTT
v_gene: TRBV6-1; j_gene: TRBJ2-3; d_gene: TRBD2; abundance: .; len: 18; CDR3aa: CASSDRAGGLMGTDTQYF; CDR3nt: TGTGCCAGCAGTGATCGAGCGGGAGGTCTCATGGGGACAGATACGCAGTATTTT
v_gene: TRBV5-6; j_gene: TRBJ2-1; d_gene: TRBD2; abundance: .; len: 15; CDR3aa: CASSLGLAEDNEQFF; CDR3nt: TGTGCCAGCAGCTTGGGACTAGCGGAAGATAATGAGCAGTTCTTC
v_gene: TRBV20-1; j_gene: TRBJ2-7; d_gene: TRBD2; abundance: .; len: 11; CDR3aa: CSAARTSGQYF; CDR3nt: TGCAGTGCTGCAAGGACTAGCGGGCAGTACTTC
v_gene: TRBV6-1; j_gene: TRBJ1-3; d_gene: .; abundance: .; len: 16; CDR3aa: CASSVGGSYSGNTIYF; CDR3nt: TGTGCCAGCAGTGTGGGAGGGAGCTACTCTGGAAACACCATATATTTT
v_gene: TRBV27; j_gene: TRBJ2-6; d_gene: .; abundance: .; len: 16; CDR3aa: CASSTDGVAGANVLTF; CDR3nt: TGTGCCAGCAGTACCGACGGGGTAGCTGGGGCCAACGTCCTGACTTTC
v_gene: TRBV27; j_gene: TRBJ2-7; d_gene: .; abundance: .; len: 15; CDR3aa: CASSSLGARFYEQYF; CDR3nt: TGTGCCAGCAGTTCACTCGGGGCTCGCTTCTACGAGCAGTACTTC
v_gene: TRBV30; j_gene: TRBJ1-3; d_gene: .; abundance: .; len: 15; CDR3aa: CAWSEGGTSGNTIYF; CDR3nt: TGTGCCTGGAGTGAGGGGGGGACCTCTGGAAACACCATATATTTT
v_gene: TRBV7-2; j_gene: TRBJ1-5; d_gene: .; abundance: .; len: 15; CDR3aa: CASSPGTQDNQPQHF; CDR3nt: TGTGCCAGCAGCCCCGGGACCCAGGACAATCAGCCCCAGCATTTT
v_gene: TRBV19; j_gene: TRBJ2-7; d_gene: .; abundance: .; len: 13; CDR3aa: CASSLQLAYEQYF; CDR3nt: TGTGCCAGTAGCCTCCAACTTGCCTACGAGCAGTACTTC
v_gene: TRBV19; j_gene: TRBJ1-1; d_gene: .; abundance: .; len: 12; CDR3aa: CATSKGGAEAFF; CDR3nt: TGTGCCACCTCCAAGGGGGGGGCTGAAGCTTTCTTT